The 22 T cell receptor beta chains given below trace back to one sample, sequenced in a study of blood T cell repertoires in COVID-19. Clones were read by immunoSEQ multiplex PCR, and TCRdb kept only the in-frame ones, dropping some. The sample records over 250,000 clones, about 88% being singletons. The specimen sequenced was peripheral blood. The receptor source for this set is a man aged 60 to 69 who had recovered from COVID-19.

J is TRBJ2-4 and V is TRBV29-1, with D tentatively TRBD1 (6 bases). Germline V gives CDR1 SQVTM, CDR2 ANQGSEA. The V and J ends lost 7 bases and 15 bases respectively, with 22 bases between them. The CDR3 length is 12 residues. The CDR3 loop reads CSAGDTSILRYF. The CDR3 nucleotides are TGCAGCGCTGGGGACACCTCTATTCTTCGGTACTTC. Combining the CDR3 with reference TRBV29-1 and TRBJ2-4 gives the whole variable domain SAVISQKPSRDICQRGTSLTIQCQVDSQVTMMFWYRQQPGQSLTLIATANQGSEATYESGFVIDKFPISRPNLTFSTLTVSNMSPEDSSIYLCSAGDTSILRYFGAGTRLSVL.

The chain joins TRBV5-1 to TRBJ1-1; the match to TRBD1 covers 8 bases. The CDR3 spans 16 residues. With 0 bases clipped from V and 4 bases from J, the junction kept 8 bases outside the gene matches. The V gene's germline CDR1 is SGHRS and CDR2 YFSETQ. Written as DNA, the CDR3 is TGCGCCAGCAGCTTGGACGGACAGGGAGTGAGCACTGAAGCTTTCTTT. Amino acid sequence: CASSLDGQGVSTEAFF.

The rearrangement joins TRBV5-1 to TRBJ1-5, with 11 nucleotides matching TRBD1. V was pared by 4 bases and J by 9 bases, with 9 bases of the junction left unmatched. CDR3 length: 15 amino acids. Looked up from germline, CDR1 is SGHRS and CDR2 is YFSETQ. The CDR3 DNA is TGCGCCAGCAGCCCCGGGACAGGGGGGAAATGGCCCCAGCATTTT. Translation: CASSPGTGGKWPQHF.

The chain carries TRBV6-6 and TRBJ1-5; no reliable D call. From germline, CDR1 is MNHNY and CDR2 SVGAGI (reference sequence). Trimming pared 4 bases from V and 8 bases from J, leaving 9 bases between. The CDR3 has 12 amino acids. CDR3 coding DNA: TGTGCCAGCAGTTCCCCTCAGAAGCCCCAGCATTTT. It is translated as CASSSPQKPQHF.

This sequence joins TRBV7-9 and TRBJ1-4, with 7 nucleotides matching TRBD1. CDR3 size: 15 residues. CDR1 and CDR2 from the germline V gene are SEHNR and FQNEAQ (reference sequence). With V trimmed by 6 bases and J by 8 bases, 12 bases remained unmatched. CDR3 nucleotide sequence: TGTGCCAGCAGTGTAAAACAGGGGTTTGGAGAAAAACTGTTTTTT. The encoded protein is CASSVKQGFGEKLFF.

The chain joins TRBV4-2 to TRBJ2-5; 7 bases agree with TRBD2. Germline-derived CDR1 and CDR2 are LGHNA and YNFKEQ. V was clipped by 0 bases and J by 0 bases; unmatched bases: 7. CDR3 size: 17 residues. CDR3 sequence reads: CASSQEVGRGNQETQYF. The DNA for the CDR3 is TGTGCCAGCAGCCAAGAGGTGGGGCGGGGGAACCAAGAGACCCAGTACTTC.

The chain carries TRBV6-2 or TRBV6-3 and TRBJ2-5; D may be TRBD2 (6 bases). The CDR3 totals 15 residues. Per the germline V gene, CDR1 is MNHEY and CDR2 is SVGEGT. The germline V and J ends were trimmed by 5 bases and 4 bases, with 17 bases remaining between them. This CDR3 reads CASSGTPPRGETQYF. The CDR3 nucleotides are TGTGCCAGCAGTGGTACGCCGCCGCGGGGAGAGACCCAGTACTTC.

The V and J genes are TRBV5-6 and TRBJ2-5; D is possibly TRBD1 (5 bases). Germline CDR1 is SGHDT and CDR2 is YYEEEE. Trimming shortened V by 4 bases and J by 4 bases, and 11 bases separated the two germline ends. This CDR3 spans 13 amino acids. The CDR3 DNA sequence: TGTGCCAGCAGCACCAGGGAACGAGAGACCCAGTACTTC. Translation gives CASSTRERETQYF.

V usage is TRBV3-1 (or the pseudogene TRBV3-2) and J usage is TRBJ1-2; D ambiguous. The CDR3 has 14 amino acids. Germline V gene lookup returns CDR1 LGHDT and CDR2 YNNKEL (reference sequence). Trimming stripped 4 bases from V and 4 bases from J, with 13 bases between. CDR3 amino acids: CASSLDQAIYGYTF. In DNA form, the CDR3 reads TGTGCCAGCAGCCTCGACCAGGCCATCTATGGCTACACCTTC.

The chain carries TRBV6-4 and TRBJ2-4; D ambiguous. The V end was cut by 1 base, the J end by 7 bases, with 5 bases between. The CDR3 length is 12 residues. CDR1 and CDR2 (germline): MRHNA, SNTAGT. The DNA of the CDR3 is TGTGCCAGCAGTGACTATCGTAACATTCAGTACTTC. Amino acid sequence: CASSDYRNIQYF.

The CDR3 nucleotides read TGTGCCAGCAGCCTAGACTACTCTGGAAACACCATATATTTT. It yields the protein CASSLDYSGNTIYF. The V gene is TRBV5-6, the J gene TRBJ1-3; the D is unclear. The germline V and J ends were trimmed by 4 bases and 0 bases, with 8 bases remaining between them. Looked up from germline, CDR1 is SGHDT and CDR2 is YYEEEE. The CDR3 spans 14 residues. Full variable domain (remainder filled in from reference TRBV5-6 and TRBJ1-3): DAGVTQSPTHLIKTRGQQVTLRCSPKSGHDTVSWYQQALGQGPQFIFQYYEEEERQRGNFPDRFSGHQFPNYSSELNVNALLLGDSALYLCASSLDYSGNTIYFGEGSWLTVV.

The chain links TRBV5-1 to TRBJ1-2; D is undetermined. The V gene lost 0 bases and the J gene lost 4 bases, with 10 bases spanning the gap. The CDR3 runs 14 residues. Germline V gives CDR1 SGHRS, CDR2 YFSETQ. The chain's CDR3 is CASSLDRGSYGYTF. The DNA for the CDR3 is TGCGCCAGCAGCTTGGATCGGGGAAGCTATGGCTACACCTTC.

This clone was counted once. The gene calls are TRBV5-1 and TRBJ2-7; tentative D call: TRBD1 (6 bases). Deletions cut 5 bases from V and 3 bases from J, with 15 bases between. The CDR3 has 14 amino acids. Per the germline V gene, CDR1 is SGHRS and CDR2 is YFSETQ. The CDR3 here is CASSFTGQFYEQYF. CDR3 nucleotide sequence: TGCGCCAGCAGTTTCACGGGACAATTCTACGAGCAGTACTTC.

This clone has more than one count but fewer than ten. The rearrangement links TRBV24-1 to TRBJ2-1; D is possibly TRBD1 (6 bases). Germline CDR1 reads KGHDR; CDR2 reads SFDVKD. This CDR3 has 16 amino acids. V was clipped by 0 bases and J by 5 bases, with 13 bases between them. The CDR3 sequence is CATSDLLFGGNNEQFF. CDR3 nucleotides: TGTGCCACCAGTGATTTGTTATTTGGGGGCAACAATGAGCAGTTCTTC.

With regard to this clone: Other DNA sequences in the sample encode the same CDR3. The chain joins TRBV6-5 to TRBJ2-3; 8 bases align to TRBD2. J gave up 3 bases and V 7 bases, and 0 bases lay outside the gene matches. The CDR3 runs to 12 residues. From germline, CDR1 is MNHEY and CDR2 SVGAGI. CDR3 region: CASTGGTDTQYF. Written as DNA, the CDR3 is TGTGCCAGCACGGGGGGGACAGATACGCAGTATTTT.

The rearrangement joins TRBV2 to TRBJ1-5, with D perhaps matching TRBD1 (5 bases). The V end lost 6 bases, the J end lost 1 base, and 19 bases lay between the germline ends. Germline loops: CDR1 SNHLY, CDR2 FYNNEI. CDR3 length: 17 amino acids. The CDR3 loop is CASSPVAGWSSNQPQHF. Written as DNA, the CDR3 is TGTGCCAGCAGCCCCGTGGCAGGGTGGTCCAGCAATCAGCCCCAGCATTTT.

The DNA for the CDR3 is TGTGCTAGTGGTTTGGTGACAGGGTGGGGCAATCAGCCCCAGCATTTT. Encoded protein: CASGLVTGWGNQPQHF. The chain joins TRBV12-5 to TRBJ1-5, with TRBD1 identical over 7 bases. Germline values: CDR1 LGHNT, CDR2 FRNRAP. Unmatched junction bases numbered 4, after V lost 0 bases and J lost 2 bases. This CDR3 has 16 amino acids.

The CDR3 coding sequence is TGTGCCAGCAGTTACAACGGACAGGGTAATGGCTACACCTTC. The encoded protein is CASSYNGQGNGYTF. The chain recombines TRBV6-2 or TRBV6-3 with TRBJ1-2; 8 positions match TRBD1. The CDR3 spans 14 residues. The V gene's germline CDR1 is MNHEY and CDR2 SVGEGT. J lost 6 bases, V lost 2 bases, and 5 bases had no gene match.

The J gene is TRBJ1-2, the V gene TRBV30, with TRBD1 as a possible D gene (6 bases). CDR3 size: 11 residues. With 4 bases removed from V and 8 bases from J, the gap between germline ends came to 11 bases. From germline, CDR1 is GTSNPN and CDR2 SVGIG (reference sequence). The CDR3 coding sequence is TGTGCCTGGAACAGGGTCGGCGGCTACACCTTC. This translates into CAWNRVGGYTF.

The gene calls are TRBV4-2 and TRBJ2-7, with D maybe TRBD1 (5 bases). Germline-derived CDR1 and CDR2 are LGHNA and YNFKEQ. V lost 0 bases, J lost 6 bases, and 15 bases lay in between. This CDR3 is 15 amino acids long. The DNA for the CDR3 is TGTGCCAGCAGCCAAGACTTCCCAGGAAGGGGCGAGCAGTACTTC. Translation gives CASSQDFPGRGEQYF.

The rearrangement uses TRBV5-1 and TRBJ1-3; D might be TRBD1 (5 bases). Germline CDR1 and CDR2: SGHRS and YFSETQ. This CDR3 is built from 15 residues. Trimming cost V 6 bases and J 4 bases, with 17 bases left between them. Written as DNA, the CDR3 is TGCGCCAGCACCATGGGAAGGGGCAGAGGAAACACCATATATTTT. Translated: CASTMGRGRGNTIYF.

The V gene is TRBV13, the J gene TRBJ2-3; D call uncertain. Trimming removed 1 base at V and 1 base at J, with 9 bases between. This CDR3 contains 15 residues. Looked up from germline, CDR1 is PRHDT and CDR2 is FYEKMQ (reference sequence). Here the CDR3 DNA reads TGTGCCAGCAGCTTAGCACCGAGCGGCACAGATACGCAGTATTTT. Protein product: CASSLAPSGTDTQYF.